This T cell receptor beta chain derives from a study of T-cell reconstitution after alpha-beta-depleted transplantation in children. Study-wide findings and caveats: In some patients, recipient T cells and intrathymic progenitors surviving conditioning explained high day-60 diversity. Among T cells one year after transplant, newly produced cells accounted for most counts and diversity. Two months or so post-transplant, alpha-beta T cells reportedly derived from several hundred expanded graft clones.

TCRbeta library construction was performed incorporating unique molecular identifiers. TCRdb ran MiXCR on the PCR reads and lists one entry per CDR3 protein. The profile shows fewer than 700,000 distinct CDR3 sequences, 10% to 15% of them singletons. The CDR3 length is 13 residues. V was trimmed by 6 bases and J by 9 bases, leaving 15 bases between them. This clonotype has just one count. Its antigen is as yet unknown. The chain links TRBV12-3 or TRBV12-4 to TRBJ2-1; TRBD2 is a possible D gene (5 bases). This clonotype originated in a male patient aged 5 to 17 who had a stem cell transplant for acute myeloid leukemia, so the T cells may come from the graft donor. Sequencing used PBMCs, mostly from graft donor cells, obtained 360 days after TCRalphabeta/CD19-depleted stem cell transplant. The CDR3: CASRRQLEGEQFF. The CDR3 DNA follows: TGTGCCAGCAGGCGTCAACTAGAGGGTGAGCAGTTCTTC.